The clone carrying this TCR beta chain was seen at least ten times. Its antigen remains unknown. The data originate from a study of CD8 T cells in ankylosing spondylitis. Study-wide results and caveats: Characteristic of ankylosing spondylitis blood, it appeared, was a TCR beta motif comprising fewer than 10 highly homologous variants. Prior literature has documented some motif variants in synovial fluid and blood from reactive arthritis. In ankylosing spondylitis patients, matched synovial fluid reportedly showed significant enrichment of disease-linked clones.

The V gene's germline CDR1 is SGHRS and CDR2 YFSETQ. This CDR3 comprises 16 residues. The V and J ends lost 0 bases and 9 bases respectively, with 19 bases between them. Molecular-barcoded quantitative 5'-RACE produced these TCR beta libraries. TCRdb ran MiXCR on the 5' RACE reads and lists one entry per CDR3 protein. The table records around 130,000 distinct CDR3 sequences, 6.5% to 9% of them present only once. This receptor was obtained from a male donor with ankylosing spondylitis or in good health (not recorded which). This sequence joins TRBV5-1 and TRBJ2-1; D is perhaps TRBD2 (6 bases). Sequenced material: blood, either unsorted or a sorted T cell fraction (not recorded which). In nucleotides, the CDR3 is TGCGCCAGCAGCTTGGGGGTTAGCGGCCCCGGGGTTGAGCAGTTCTTC. This sequence encodes CASSLGVSGPGVEQFF.